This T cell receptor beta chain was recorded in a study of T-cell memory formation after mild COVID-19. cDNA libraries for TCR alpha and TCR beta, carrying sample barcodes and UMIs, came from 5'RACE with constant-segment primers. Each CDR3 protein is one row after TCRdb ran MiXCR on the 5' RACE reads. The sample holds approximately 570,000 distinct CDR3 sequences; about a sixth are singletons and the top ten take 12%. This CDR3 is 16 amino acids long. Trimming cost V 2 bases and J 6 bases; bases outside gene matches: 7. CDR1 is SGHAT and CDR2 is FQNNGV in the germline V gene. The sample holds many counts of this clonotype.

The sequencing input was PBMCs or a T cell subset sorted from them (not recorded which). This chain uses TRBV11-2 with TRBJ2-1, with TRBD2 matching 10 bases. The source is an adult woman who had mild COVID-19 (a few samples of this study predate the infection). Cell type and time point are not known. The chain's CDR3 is CASSLHTGTSVNEQFF. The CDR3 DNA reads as TGTGCCAGCAGCTTACACACCGGGACTAGCGTCAATGAGCAGTTCTTC.